Sequencing of this T cell receptor (beta chain) was carried out in a study of graft-versus-host responses after intestinal transplantation. Study-level results: An association linked early post-transplant HvG declines with peak circulating GvH clone levels.

CDR3 length equals 11 residues. The V and J ends lost 3 bases and 15 bases respectively, with 12 bases between them. Germline CDR1 MGHDK, CDR2 SYGVNS. Libraries were prepared by immunoSEQ multiplex PCR; TCRdb keeps only in-frame clonotypes and omits some of them. The top ten hold roughly 0.17% of the sample, which has 80,000 to 100,000 clones, 92% seen once. With respect to this clone: The antigen is undetermined.

The V call is TRBV25-1, the J call TRBJ2-1, with D unclear. Here the sequenced sample was unstimulated CD4+ T cells sorted from spleen or lymph node cells, taken before intestinal transplant. The receptor was isolated from a human donor who received an intestinal transplant. CDR3 bases: TGTGCCAGCAGTGATGGGCAGTTCCCGTTCTTC. Its translation is CASSDGQFPFF.